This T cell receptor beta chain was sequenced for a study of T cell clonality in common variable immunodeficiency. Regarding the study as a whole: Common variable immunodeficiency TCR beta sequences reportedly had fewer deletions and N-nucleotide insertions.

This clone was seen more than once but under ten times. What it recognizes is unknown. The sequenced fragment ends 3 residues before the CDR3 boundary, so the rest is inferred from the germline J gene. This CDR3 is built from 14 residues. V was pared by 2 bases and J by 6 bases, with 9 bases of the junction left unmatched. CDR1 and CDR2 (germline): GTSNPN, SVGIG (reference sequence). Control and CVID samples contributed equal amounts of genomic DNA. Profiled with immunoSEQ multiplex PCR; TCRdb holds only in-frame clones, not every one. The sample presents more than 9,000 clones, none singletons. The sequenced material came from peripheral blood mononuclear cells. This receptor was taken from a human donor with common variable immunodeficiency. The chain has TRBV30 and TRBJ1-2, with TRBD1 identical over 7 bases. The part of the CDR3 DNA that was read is TGTGCCTGGAGTTCCTTTTGGCAGGGGGATGGC. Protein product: CAWSSFWQGDG. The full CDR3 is CAWSSFWQGDGYTF.